This T cell receptor (beta chain) was identified in a study of immune evolution from preneoplasia to lung adenocarcinoma. Trimming took 2 bases from V and 7 from J; bases not matched to a gene: 17. Germline loops: CDR1 LNHDA, CDR2 SQIVND (reference sequence). This CDR3 has 18 residues. The table came from immunoSEQ multiplex PCR; TCRdb's copy has only in-frame clones and leaves some out. This repertoire shows 4,000 to 5,500 clones, around four fifths found once; its top ten account for about 20%. The chain carries TRBV19 and TRBJ2-1; 7 bases line up with TRBD2. The source material was FFPE adjacent normal lung tissue. This sequence originates from a donor older than 65 with lung adenocarcinoma. The CDR3 bases are TGTGCCAGTAGTATAAGCTCCTTTGGTGCGGGAGTCTTTAATGAGCAGTTCTTC. Protein product: CASSISSFGAGVFNEQFF.